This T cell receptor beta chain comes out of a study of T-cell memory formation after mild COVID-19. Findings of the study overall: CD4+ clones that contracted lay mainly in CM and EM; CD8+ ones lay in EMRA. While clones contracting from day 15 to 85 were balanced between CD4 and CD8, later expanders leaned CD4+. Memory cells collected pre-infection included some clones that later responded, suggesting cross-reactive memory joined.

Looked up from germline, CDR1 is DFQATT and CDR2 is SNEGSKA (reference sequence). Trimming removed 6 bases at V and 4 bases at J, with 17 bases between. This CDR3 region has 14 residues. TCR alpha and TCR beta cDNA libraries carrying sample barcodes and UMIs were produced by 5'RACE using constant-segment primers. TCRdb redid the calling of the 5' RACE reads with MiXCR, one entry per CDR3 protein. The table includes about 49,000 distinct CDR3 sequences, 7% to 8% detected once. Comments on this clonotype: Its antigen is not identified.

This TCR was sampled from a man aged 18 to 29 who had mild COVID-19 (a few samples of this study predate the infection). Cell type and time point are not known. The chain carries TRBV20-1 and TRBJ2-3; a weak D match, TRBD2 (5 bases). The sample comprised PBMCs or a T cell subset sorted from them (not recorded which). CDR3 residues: CSALPGISADTQYF. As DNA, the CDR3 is TGCAGTGCCCTACCGGGGATTAGCGCAGATACGCAGTATTTT.